These 23 T cell receptor beta chains came from one sample sequenced in a study of radiotherapy plus CTLA-4 blockade in lung cancer (dated by TCRdb to the late 2010s). Receptor libraries were prepared by the immunoSEQ multiplex PCR assay. Here the immuneACCESS table is served through TCRdb, limited to in-frame sequences with V and J called. Missing clones are a known gap in these copies; in checked studies unresolved V genes cover under half, and the rest lacks a known reason. The sample contains roughly 32,000 clones, 70% to 80% of them found a single time. Roughly an eighth of the sample rests with the top ten. This sample comprised peripheral blood, obtained from a patient treated with radiotherapy plus ipilimumab. The receptors come from a human donor with non-small cell lung cancer that progressed on radiotherapy plus ipilimumab.

The V and J genes are TRBV27 and TRBJ1-5, with TRBD1 matching 7 bases. The CDR3 totals 15 residues. In germline, CDR1 is MNHEY, CDR2 SMNVEV (reference sequence). Trimming took 5 bases from V and 3 from J; bases not matched to a gene: 7. In DNA, the CDR3 is TGTGCCAGCAGTCCCGACAGGGCGTCCAATCAGCCCCAGCATTTT. This codes for CASSPDRASNQPQHF.

This clone was counted between two and nine times. The V gene is TRBV6-5, the J gene TRBJ1-5; a weak D match, TRBD1 (5 bases). The CDR3 sequence is 13 residues long. Trimming removed 6 bases from V and 7 bases from J, with 13 bases in between. Germline V gives CDR1 MNHEY, CDR2 SVGAGI. The CDR3 DNA reads TGTGCCAGCAGCTTCGGGACTGTGCAGCCCCAGCATTTT. It encodes CASSFGTVQPQHF.

This clone was detected only a few times. This chain uses TRBV27 with TRBJ2-1, with D perhaps given as TRBD1 or TRBD2 (6 bases each). The V gene's germline CDR1 is MNHEY and CDR2 SMNVEV (reference sequence). Trimming removed 6 bases from V and 7 bases from J, with 19 bases in between. The CDR3 consists of 15 residues. This chain's CDR3 is CASRGGRGRGNEQFF. The CDR3 nucleotides read TGTGCCAGCAGAGGGGGGCGGGGACGGGGGAATGAGCAGTTCTTC.

This chain uses TRBV6-5 with TRBJ1-2, with a possible D match to TRBD1 (6 bases). Germline lookup yields CDR1 MNHEY and CDR2 SVGAGI. The CDR3 runs 14 residues. V lost 5 bases to trimming and J lost 6 bases, with 16 bases between them. CDR3 loop: CASSPSGVGDGYTF. The CDR3 DNA sequence: TGTGCCAGCAGTCCTTCAGGGGTTGGGGATGGCTACACCTTC.

This rearrangement joins TRBV7-2 to TRBJ1-3; D is possibly TRBD1 (6 bases). Trimming took 6 bases from V and 10 from J, leaving 16 bases between them. Looked up from germline, CDR1 is SGHTA and CDR2 is FQGNSA. The CDR3 runs 13 residues. Written as DNA, the CDR3 is TGTGCCAGCAGTCGACTCGCAGGGGAAACCATATATTTT. It specifies CASSRLAGETIYF.

The rearrangement joins TRBV16 to TRBJ2-3; 7 positions match TRBD1. There are 16 residues in the CDR3. V was clipped by 4 bases and J by 0 bases; unmatched bases: 7. Germline CDR1 reads KGHSY; CDR2 reads FQNENV. The CDR3 sequence: CASSRGQRPSTDTQYF. In DNA, the CDR3 is TGTGCCAGCAGCCGGGGACAGAGACCTAGCACAGATACGCAGTATTTT. The variable domain in full, completed from reference TRBV16 and TRBJ2-3, reads GEEVAQTPKHLVRGEGQKAKLYCAPIKGHSYVFWYQQVLKNEFKFLISFQNENVFDETGMPKERFSAKCLPNSPCSLEIQATKLEDSAVYFCASSRGQRPSTDTQYFGPGTRLTVL.

V gene TRBV7-9 combines with J gene TRBJ1-1; D uncertain. V was pared by 4 bases and J by 0 bases, with 6 bases between. CDR1 is SEHNR, CDR2 FQNEAQ, per germline (reference sequence). CDR3 length equals 13 residues. CDR3 DNA: TGTGCCAGCAGCTCCGATATGAACACTGAAGCTTTCTTT. Translated: CASSSDMNTEAFF.

The chain is built from TRBV27 and TRBJ1-1; perhaps TRBD1 as D (5 bases). V dropped 3 bases and J dropped 5 bases, with 10 bases sitting between them. Germline CDR1 reads MNHEY; CDR2 reads SMNVEV (reference sequence). The CDR3 loop spans 13 amino acids. CDR3 nucleotide sequence: TGTGCCAGCAGTTTGTTCTGGGGGACTGAAGCTTTCTTT. Translating it yields CASSLFWGTEAFF.

The chain joins TRBV20-1 to TRBJ2-1, with D possibly matching TRBD2 (5 bases). V was clipped by 6 bases and J by 10 bases, with 13 bases between them. The CDR3 totals 11 residues. In germline, CDR1 is DFQATT, CDR2 SNEGSKA (reference sequence). CDR3 protein: CSATASREQFF. The CDR3 bases are TGCAGTGCCACCGCTAGCCGCGAGCAGTTCTTC.

The rearrangement uses TRBV6-1 and TRBJ1-6; D unresolved. CDR3 length equals 13 residues. Trimming removed 3 bases from V and 4 bases from J, with 4 bases in between. CDR1 and CDR2 (germline): MNHNS, SASEGT. The CDR3 bases are TGTGCCAGCAGTGAGTTTTATAATTCACCCCTCCACTTT. Protein: CASSEFYNSPLHF.

The genes are TRBV10-2 and TRBJ2-3; no clear D gene. Germline V lookup: CDR1 WSHSY, CDR2 SAAADI. The CDR3 sequence is 16 residues long. V was clipped by 3 bases and J by 1 base, with 14 bases between them. This CDR3 reads CASSESRSLGTDTQYF. The CDR3 nucleotides are TGCGCCAGCAGTGAAAGCAGGAGTCTGGGCACAGATACGCAGTATTTT.

The chain uses TRBV29-1 and TRBJ1-1, with 8 positions matching TRBD1. Trimming took 4 bases from V and 3 from J; bases not matched to a gene: 4. The CDR3 is 13 amino acids. Per germline, CDR1 SQVTM and CDR2 ANQGSEA. The CDR3 protein is CSVVAGGYTEAFF. As DNA, the CDR3 is TGCAGCGTTGTTGCAGGGGGCTACACTGAAGCTTTCTTT.

The chain couples TRBV13 to TRBJ2-7, with D perhaps assigned TRBD1 or TRBD2 (5 bases each). The CDR3 extends over 13 amino acids. V was clipped by 4 bases and J by 5 bases, with 12 bases between them. Germline CDR1 is PRHDT and CDR2 is FYEKMQ (reference sequence). This CDR3 is CASSYGAADEQYF. The CDR3 DNA reads TGTGCCAGCAGCTACGGGGCCGCAGACGAGCAGTACTTC.

The rearrangement uses TRBV6-1 and TRBJ2-1, with 13 bases matching TRBD2. V gave up 10 bases and J gave up 6 bases; unmatched junction bases: 6. The CDR3 length is 14 residues. CDR1 MNHNS and CDR2 SASEGT come from the germline V gene. For the CDR3, the DNA is TGTGCCACCAAGGGACTAGCGGGGCTCAATGAGCAGTTCTTC. Its protein is CATKGLAGLNEQFF.

The chain recombines TRBV6-6 with TRBJ1-4; D unclear. Germline CDR1 and CDR2: MNHNY and SVGAGI (reference sequence). The CDR3 runs 14 residues. The ends were cut back, 6 bases at V and 0 bases at J, with 8 bases in the middle. CDR3 amino acids: CASSGIATNEKLFF. Written as DNA, the CDR3 is TGTGCCAGCAGCGGGATCGCAACTAATGAAAAACTGTTTTTT.

This clone has more than one count but fewer than ten. The J gene is TRBJ2-6, the V gene TRBV12-5; weak D call: TRBD1 (5 bases). V was cut by 5 bases and J by 5 bases, with 19 bases left in between. Germline loops: CDR1 LGHNT, CDR2 FRNRAP. The CDR3 loop spans 17 amino acids. The CDR3 region has the DNA TGTGCTAGTGGTGTACGAGAAGGACAAAGTCGGGCCAACGTCCTGACTTTC. Translating it yields CASGVREGQSRANVLTF.

The V and J genes are TRBV29-1 and TRBJ1-5; D might be TRBD1 (6 bases). The length of the CDR3 is 13 residues. Between the trimmed V and J ends, which lost 6 bases and 5 bases, there was a span of 14 bases. CDR1 is SQVTM, CDR2 ANQGSEA, per germline. In DNA form, the CDR3 reads TGCAGCGTCCGGGAGGGGGAGGATCAGCCCCAGCATTTT. Its translation is CSVREGEDQPQHF.

The chain recombines TRBV11-3 with TRBJ2-1; TRBD1 or TRBD2 may be the D gene (5 bases each). CDR3 length equals 13 residues. The ends were cut back, 3 bases at V and 5 bases at J, with 8 bases in the middle. Germline assignment: CDR1 SGHNT and CDR2 YENEEA. The CDR3 bases are TGTGCCAGCAGCTTCGGGACCAACAATGAGCAGTTCTTC. It codes for CASSFGTNNEQFF.

The V call is TRBV9, the J call TRBJ1-1; D possibly corresponds to TRBD1 (5 bases). CDR1 is SGDLS, CDR2 YYNGEE, per germline. V lost 0 bases, J lost 6 bases, and 15 bases lay in between. The CDR3 totals 15 residues. The chain's CDR3 is CASSVAGGSDSEAFF. CDR3 in DNA: TGTGCCAGCAGCGTAGCCGGGGGGTCGGACTCTGAAGCTTTCTTT.

The chain recombines TRBV5-4 with TRBJ2-7; no reliable D call. This CDR3 has 12 residues. Deletions cut 0 bases from V and 4 bases from J, with 5 bases between. The germline CDR1 and CDR2 sequences are SGHNT and YYREEE (reference sequence). CDR3 sequence reads: CASSLDGYEQYF. The CDR3, as DNA: TGTGCCAGCAGCTTGGACGGATACGAGCAGTACTTC.

The rearrangement uses TRBV29-1 and TRBJ2-2; TRBD2 might be the D (5 bases). CDR3 length: 13 residues. Germline CDR1 SQVTM, CDR2 ANQGSEA. The V gene lost 3 bases and the J gene lost 4 bases, with 9 bases spanning the gap. CDR3 region: CSVDRGGTGELFF. CDR3 sequence (DNA): TGCAGCGTTGATCGGGGTGGCACCGGGGAGCTGTTTTTT.

The V gene is TRBV5-1, the J gene TRBJ2-7, with 8 positions matching TRBD2. The CDR3 is made up of 15 amino acids. Losses at the gene ends were 4 bases for V and 0 bases for J; bases not matched to a gene: 6. Germline V gene sequence: CDR1 SGHRS, CDR2 YFSETQ. The CDR3 coding sequence is TGCGCCAGCAGCCCGGGTCTAGCGGGCTCCTACGAGCAGTACTTC. This encodes CASSPGLAGSYEQYF.

The chain carries TRBV6-5 and TRBJ2-7, with 9 bases aligning to TRBD1. J lost 4 bases, V lost 9 bases, and 1 base had no gene match. Germline CDR1 and CDR2: MNHEY and SVGAGI. The CDR3 totals 11 residues. The CDR3 is CARQGAYEQYF. CDR3 nucleotide sequence: TGTGCCAGACAGGGGGCTTACGAGCAGTACTTC.